This TCR beta chain was obtained from a study of cytomegalovirus exposure and HLA in healthy donors. General observations from the study: In a later analysis, TCR beta V- and J-gene trimming showed a link to a missense DCLRE1C variant.

Germline loops: CDR1 SNHLY, CDR2 FYNNEI. The CDR3 has 13 amino acids. V was clipped by 8 bases and J by 3 bases; unmatched bases: 6. Note on this clone: Its antigen is not known.

In the PCR, 60 Vbeta and 13 Jbeta primers were used. The protocol was immunoSEQ multiplex PCR, while the TCRdb copy is restricted to in-frame clones and leaves out a portion. The sample has under 35,000 clones, 40% to 45% seen once. The TCR sequence derives from a woman aged 45-65 years in good health and CMV-seronegative. The sequencing input was PBMCs. The chain recombines TRBV2 with TRBJ2-7, with 8 nucleotides matching TRBD1. The CDR3 DNA follows: TGTGCCAGCGCGACAGGGGAAGGCTACGAGCAGTACTTC. Residues: CASATGEGYEQYF.